This TCR beta chain was recovered during a study of T-cell reconstitution after alpha-beta-depleted transplantation in children. Unique molecular identifiers were incorporated during preparation of the TCRbeta library. TCRdb processed the PCR reads anew with MiXCR; each CDR3 protein has one entry. The sample has about 610,000 distinct CDR3 sequences, about 10% seen once. This clonotype was detected a few times. The CDR3 has 14 amino acids. The germline V gene encodes CDR1 SGHTA and CDR2 FQGTGA. The V end lost 1 base, the J end lost 5 bases, and 11 bases lay between the germline ends. The TCR was taken from a human donor who donated a stem cell graft to a child with acute myeloid leukemia. V gene TRBV7-3 combines with J gene TRBJ2-5; D perhaps matches TRBD1 (5 bases). This material consisted of PBMCs from the stem cell graft donor, taken from the stem cell graft. The CDR3 loop is CASSLRGGRETQYF. The CDR3 nucleotides read TGTGCCAGCAGCTTAAGGGGCGGCCGGGAGACCCAGTACTTC.